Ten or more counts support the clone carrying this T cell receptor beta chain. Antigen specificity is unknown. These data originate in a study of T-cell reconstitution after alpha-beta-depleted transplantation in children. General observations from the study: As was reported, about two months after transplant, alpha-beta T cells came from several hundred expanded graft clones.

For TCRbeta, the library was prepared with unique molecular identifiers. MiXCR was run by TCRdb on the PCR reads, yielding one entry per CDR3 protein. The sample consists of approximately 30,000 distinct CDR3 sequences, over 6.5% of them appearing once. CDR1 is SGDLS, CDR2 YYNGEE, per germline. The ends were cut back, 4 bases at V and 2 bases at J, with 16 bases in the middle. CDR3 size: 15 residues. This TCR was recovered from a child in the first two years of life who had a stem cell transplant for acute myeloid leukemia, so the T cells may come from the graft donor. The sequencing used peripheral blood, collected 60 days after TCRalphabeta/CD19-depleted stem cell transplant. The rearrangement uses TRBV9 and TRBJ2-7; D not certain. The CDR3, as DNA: TGTGCCAGCAGCCCACGGACGGAACCTACCTACGAGCAGTACTTC. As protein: CASSPRTEPTYEQYF.